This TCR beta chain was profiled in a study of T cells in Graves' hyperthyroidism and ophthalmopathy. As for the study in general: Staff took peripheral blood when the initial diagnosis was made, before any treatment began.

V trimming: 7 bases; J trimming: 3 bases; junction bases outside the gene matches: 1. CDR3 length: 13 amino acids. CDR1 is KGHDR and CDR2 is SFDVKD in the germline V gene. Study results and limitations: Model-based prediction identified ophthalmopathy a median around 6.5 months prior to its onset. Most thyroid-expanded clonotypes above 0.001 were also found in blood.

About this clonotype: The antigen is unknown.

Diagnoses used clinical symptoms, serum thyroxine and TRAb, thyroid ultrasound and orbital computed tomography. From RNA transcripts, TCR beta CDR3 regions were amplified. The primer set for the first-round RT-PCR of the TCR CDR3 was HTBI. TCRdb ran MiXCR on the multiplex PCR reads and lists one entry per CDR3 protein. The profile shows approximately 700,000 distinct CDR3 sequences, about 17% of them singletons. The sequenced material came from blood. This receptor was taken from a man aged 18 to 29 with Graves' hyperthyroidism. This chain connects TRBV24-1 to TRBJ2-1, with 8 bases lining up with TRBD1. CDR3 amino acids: CATRGTGYNEQFF. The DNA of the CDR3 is TGTGCCACCAGAGGGACAGGCTACAATGAGCAGTTCTTC.